This T cell receptor beta chain was sequenced during a study of blood T cells in healthy people across ages. As regards this clonotype: Its target is not known.

Study results and caveats: Diversity estimates from one million T cells were considered underestimates. Strong correlation was found linking TCR beta diversity to naive T cell percentage. Donor CMV infection status was unknown, possibly confounding age-related changes in expanded clonotypes. More naive CD4+ cells and higher diversity marked long-lived donors relative to aged donors.

Deletions cut 7 bases from V and 6 bases from J, with 14 bases between. The CDR3 covers 13 residues. With a J-beta primer mix and a sample-barcoded 5' primer, a second PCR ran about 7 to 12 cycles. Each CDR3 protein gets one entry after TCRdb re-called the 5' RACE reads with MiXCR. The data contain around 800,000 distinct CDR3 sequences, more than 40% of them singletons. What was sequenced was blood. This receptor was identified in a man aged 55 to 70 in good health. V usage is TRBV12-3 or TRBV12-4 and J usage is TRBJ2-3; possible D gene TRBD1, 5 bases. The CDR3 nucleotides read TGTGCCAGCATTCGCGGACAAGCTGATACGCAGTATTTT. Residues: CASIRGQADTQYF.